This TCR beta chain came from a study of glioma-infiltrating T cells after dendritic cell vaccination. As for the study in general: Between the early 2000s and the early 2010s, patients got autologous tumor lysate-pulsed dendritic cell vaccines. Dendritic cells derived from monocytes and pulsed with autologous tumor lysate formed the vaccine.

From germline, CDR1 is SGHTA and CDR2 FQGNSA. V was trimmed by 4 bases and J by 4 bases, leaving 16 bases between them. This CDR3 spans 15 amino acids. General study points: No direct clonality-survival link was found; a diverse polyclonal response may matter.

PBMC were collected before vaccination, two weeks after the third vaccination, and at progression. Sequencing was performed with immunoSEQ multiplex PCR; in TCRdb, only in-frame clones are kept and a portion is missing. The table shows over 70,000 clones, with almost 85% occurring only once. A note on this clone: The target antigen is unknown.

The genes are TRBV7-2 and TRBJ1-2; tentative D call: TRBD1 (6 bases). The input for sequencing was blood, taken before dendritic cell vaccination. The clonotype originates from a human donor with glioblastoma. The CDR3: CASSSRPGEGYGYTF. CDR3 nucleotide sequence: TGTGCCAGCAGCTCCCGACCAGGGGAGGGCTATGGCTACACCTTC.